One and the same sample provided the 20 T cell receptor beta chains below, sequenced in a study of molecular identifiers for immune sequencing clone quantification. From the PCR reads, TCRdb called clonotypes with MiXCR, one entry per CDR3 protein. The data contain some 70,000 distinct CDR3 sequences, 15% to 20% of them singletons. The sequenced material came from naive CD8+ T cells from blood, with Jurkat cell RNA spiked in. This sample's subset: FACS-sorted CD8+CD4-CCR7+CD45RA+ naive T cells. These receptors all stem from a human donor in good health. Some libraries in this study had Jurkat cell RNA spiked in.

This clonotype was counted many times. The genes are TRBV19 and TRBJ2-7, with 9 bases fitting TRBD2. Per the germline V gene, CDR1 is LNHDA and CDR2 is SQIVND (reference sequence). The length of the CDR3 is 15 residues. V gave up 11 bases and J gave up 0 bases; unmatched junction bases: 11. DNA of the CDR3: TGTGCCCGACGTCGACTAGCGGAAATCTCCTACGAGCAGTACTTC. Protein product: CARRRLAEISYEQYF. Supplemented by reference TRBV19 and TRBJ2-7, the full variable domain reads DGGITQSPKYLFRKEGQNVTLSCEQNLNHDAMYWYRQDPGQGLRLIYYSQIVNDFQKGDIAEGYSVSREKKESFPLTVTSAQKNPTAFYLCARRRLAEISYEQYFGPGTRLTVT.

This clonotype was detected many times. V and J are TRBV10-3 and TRBJ1-1; 8 bases map to TRBD1. Germline V CDR1 and CDR2: ENHRY, SYGVKD. After removal of 3 bases from V and 5 bases from J, the junction contained 5 bases not matched to a gene. The CDR3 length is 14 residues. The CDR3 region is CAISEVRGPTEAFF. The CDR3 DNA reads as TGTGCCATCAGTGAAGTCAGGGGGCCTACTGAAGCTTTCTTT.

Points on this clonotype: A much larger clonotype is one base distant, so this may be a read error. The V and J genes are TRBV28 and TRBJ2-3; tentatively, D is TRBD2 (6 bases). The CDR3 consists of 16 residues. Germline V gene lookup returns CDR1 MDHEN and CDR2 SYDVKM. The CDR3 DNA reads as TGTGCCGGCAGTTTTCCGGCGGGGACCAACACAGATACGCAGTATTTT. Residues: CAGSFPAGTNTDTQYF.

Comment on this clonotype: This may arise from a read error, as a much more abundant clone is one base away. No conserved phenylalanine or tryptophan ends this CDR3, so it is likely a read error. V gene TRBV27 combines with J gene TRBJ2-7; 7 positions match TRBD2. The CDR3 consists of 13 residues. J lost 1 base, V lost 4 bases, and 1 base had no gene match. Per germline, CDR1 MNHEY and CDR2 SMNVEV (reference sequence). The CDR3 loop reads CASSYGRSYEQYY. The CDR3 coding sequence is TGTGCCAGCAGTTACGGGAGGTCCTACGAGCAGTACTAC.

This clonotype was detected many times. The chain combines TRBV2 with TRBJ2-7, with 13 bases identical to TRBD2. Per the germline V gene, CDR1 is SNHLY and CDR2 is FYNNEI. After removal of 8 bases from V and 3 bases from J, the junction contained 10 bases not matched to a gene. The CDR3 covers 16 residues. CDR3: CASGPTSGRAGYEQYF. In DNA form, the CDR3 reads TGTGCCAGCGGACCAACTAGCGGGAGGGCCGGCTACGAGCAGTACTTC.

The table lists this clonotype with many counts. This chain connects TRBV30 to TRBJ1-1, with D possibly TRBD1 on 6 matching bases. The CDR3 runs 14 residues. V shed 4 bases and J shed 4 bases, with 16 bases lying between them. Germline values: CDR1 GTSNPN, CDR2 SVGIG (reference sequence). CDR3 sequence reads: CAWTLPPGATEAFF. CDR3 nucleotide sequence: TGTGCCTGGACCCTCCCCCCAGGGGCCACTGAAGCTTTCTTT.

This clonotype has ten or more counts. The rearrangement links TRBV3-1 to TRBJ1-4; unclear D gene. The CDR3 consists of 17 residues. The germline V gene encodes CDR1 LGHDT and CDR2 YNNKEL (reference sequence). V was shortened by 4 bases and J by 0 bases, with 15 bases between the two germline ends. CDR3 DNA sequence: TGTGCCAGCAGCCCGTCCAACGTTCCGTCAACTAATGAAAAACTGTTTTTT. This translates into CASSPSNVPSTNEKLFF.

With respect to this clonotype: The junction does not match germline at one end; this may be a read error. The chain links TRBV6-2 or TRBV6-3 to TRBJ1-1, with 8 nucleotides matching TRBD1. Per the germline V gene, CDR1 is MNHEY and CDR2 is SVGEGT. CDR3 length: 17 amino acids. CDR3 amino acids: CASRGTGIGTFDTGAFF. CDR3 coding DNA: TGTGCCAGCAGGGGGACAGGTATTGGGACATTTGACACTGGAGCTTTCTTT.

This clonotype was observed a handful of times. The chain joins TRBV11-2 to TRBJ2-1, with unresolved D. V lost 1 base, J lost 8 bases, and 6 bases lay in between. Germline V lookup: CDR1 SGHAT, CDR2 FQNNGV. This CDR3 spans 12 amino acids. CDR3 sequence (DNA): TGTGCCAGCAGCTTAGGGGTGCATGAGCAGTTCTTC. Translating it yields CASSLGVHEQFF. The variable domain in full, completed from reference TRBV11-2 and TRBJ2-1, reads EAGVAQSPRYKIIEKRQSVAFWCNPISGHATLYWYQQILGQGPKLLIQFQNNGVVDDSQLPKDRFSAERLKGVDSTLKIQPAKLEDSAVYLCASSLGVHEQFFGPGTRLTVL.

The sample holds many counts of this clonotype. The V and J genes are TRBV29-1 and TRBJ2-1; 7 positions match TRBD1. V lost 7 bases, J lost 0 bases, and 6 bases stayed unmatched. Germline V gene lookup returns CDR1 SQVTM and CDR2 ANQGSEA. This CDR3 comprises 14 residues. DNA of the CDR3: TGCAGCGCCAAGACAGGGAGCTCCTACAATGAGCAGTTCTTC. This encodes CSAKTGSSYNEQFF.

This clonotype has just a few counts. The V and J genes are TRBV12-5 and TRBJ1-2; 7 nucleotides match TRBD1. Germline CDR1 and CDR2: LGHNT and FRNRAP. The CDR3 runs 16 residues. J was trimmed by 3 bases and V by 5 bases; bases with no gene match: 12. CDR3 sequence reads: CASGHKTGVVYYGYTF. In nucleotides, the CDR3 is TGTGCTAGTGGTCACAAAACAGGGGTCGTTTACTATGGCTACACCTTC.

This clonotype was observed many times. The chain uses TRBV10-2 and TRBJ2-7, with D perhaps TRBD1 (5 bases). This CDR3 is built from 14 residues. CDR1 WSHSY and CDR2 SAAADI come from the germline V gene. Between the trimmed V and J ends, which lost 3 bases and 2 bases, there was a span of 11 bases. In nucleotides, the CDR3 is TGCGCCAGCAGTGACCTACAGGCGACCTACGAGCAGTACTTC. Protein product: CASSDLQATYEQYF.

A word on this clonotype: At one boundary the junction diverges from the germline segment, which might be a read error. The chain joins TRBV7-9 to TRBJ1-1; D uncertain. The germline V gene encodes CDR1 SEHNR and CDR2 FQNEAQ (reference sequence). This CDR3 has 18 residues. For the CDR3, the DNA is TGTGCCAGCAGCATAGCGGGCGACTTTCCTTTTCTGAACACTGAAGCTCTCTTT. Residues: CASSIAGDFPFLNTEALF.

Regarding this clonotype: The junction shows a germline mismatch at one end, possibly a read error. V gene TRBV27 combines with J gene TRBJ2-1, with D unclear. The CDR3 length is 13 residues. CDR1 MNHEY and CDR2 SMNVEV come from the germline V gene (reference sequence). The CDR3 is CASSMSTYDEQFF. In DNA form, the CDR3 reads TGTGCCAGCAGCATGTCAACCTACGATGAGCAGTTCTTC.

This clonotype was seen many times. The genes are TRBV6-6 and TRBJ2-7, with no clear D. The V gene lost 0 bases and the J gene lost 0 bases, with 9 bases spanning the gap. The CDR3 has 15 residues. Germline V gene sequence: CDR1 MNHNY, CDR2 SVGAGI (reference sequence). The CDR3 sequence: CASSYSVSLSYEQYF. The CDR3 bases are TGTGCCAGCAGTTACTCAGTTTCCCTCTCCTACGAGCAGTACTTC.

As for this clonotype: A much larger clone lies one base from this, so it may be a read error. This chain joins TRBV5-3 and TRBJ2-2, with D perhaps being TRBD1 or TRBD2 (6 bases each). TRBV5-3 is assigned to the ORF class and has an uncertain function. This CDR3 region has 12 residues. CDR3 region: CASSSGAGGLFF. CDR3 DNA sequence: TGTGCCAGCAGCTCAGGGGCCGGGGGGCTGTTTTTT.

This clonotype has more than one count but fewer than ten. The chain employs TRBV24-1 and TRBJ2-5, with TRBD2 matching 13 bases. The CDR3 extends over 17 amino acids. V trimming: 3 bases; J trimming: 3 bases; junction bases outside the gene matches: 6. Germline assignment: CDR1 KGHDR and CDR2 SFDVKD. CDR3 in amino acids: CATSDPGLAGVKETQYF. The CDR3 DNA follows: TGTGCCACCAGTGATCCCGGACTAGCGGGAGTAAAAGAGACCCAGTACTTC.

In this sample, this clonotype turned up once. A read error is possible here, since a much larger clone lies one base away. The V and J genes are TRBV20-1 and TRBJ2-7; perhaps TRBD2 as D (6 bases). The CDR3 is 15 residues long. The germline CDR1 and CDR2 sequences are DFQATT and SNEGSKA (reference sequence). DNA for the CDR3: TGCAGTGCTTTTCTCCCCGGGACTCAAGCTTACGAGCAGTGCTTC. Translating it yields CSAFLPGTQAYEQCF.

This clonotype came up once. A single base separates this from a much larger clone, so it may be a read error. In nucleotides, the CDR3 is TGTGGCAGCAGCCCGGGGCTATGGGGCACAGATACGCAGTATTTT. Translated: CGSSPGLWGTDTQYF. The chain links TRBV12-3 or TRBV12-4 to TRBJ2-3; D could derive from TRBD1 or TRBD2 (5 bases each). This CDR3 contains 15 residues.

This clonotype came up many times. The rearrangement links TRBV27 to TRBJ2-7, with 10 bases lining up with TRBD1. Losses at the gene ends were 3 bases for V and 3 bases for J; bases not matched to a gene: 5. CDR3 length equals 15 residues. The germline V gene encodes CDR1 MNHEY and CDR2 SMNVEV (reference sequence). The CDR3 spells CASSFSRTGGYEQYF. In DNA, the CDR3 is TGTGCCAGCAGTTTCTCCCGGACAGGGGGCTACGAGCAGTACTTC.